This T cell receptor (beta chain) is from a study of CD8+ T cells in alopecia areata. Findings of the study overall: Clarity of TCR sharing across patients fell short of that in mice, possibly HLA-related.

cDNA serving as the sequencing template came from extracted, reverse transcribed RNA. The data were produced by immunoSEQ multiplex PCR, yet TCRdb's version contains in-frame clones alone and is incomplete. The repertoire has over 150,000 clones, around half of them found once; the top ten carry 10% to 11%. Concerning this clone itself: Its target is unknown. Other DNA sequences in this sample translate to the same CDR3.

This sample's treatment: oral pan-JAK inhibitor, 5-10 mg twice daily. Researchers took lesional scalp punch biopsies and peripheral blood from people who were alopecia areata patients. This CDR3 is built from 11 residues. V dropped 1 base and J dropped 5 bases, with 2 bases sitting between them. Germline V CDR1 and CDR2: MGHRA, YSYEKL. This clonotype originated in a human donor with alopecia areata. This chain connects TRBV4-1 to TRBJ1-1; D is unclear. Sequenced here: CD8+ T cells sorted from blood, sampled at week 24, from a patient treated with tofacitinib. CDR3 region: CASSQGTEAFF. In DNA form, the CDR3 reads TGCGCCAGCAGCCAAGGTACTGAAGCTTTCTTT.